This T cell receptor beta chain originates from a study of T cells in narcolepsy. Of note for this clone: What it binds is unknown.

Whole-study results and caveats: Healthy controls reportedly lacked the autoreactive clonotypes serially found in patients' blood.

Assay used: immunoSEQ multiplex PCR; TCRdb lists only in-frame clones, some missing. This table holds over 25,000 clones, less than 85% found once. Deletions cut 7 bases from V and 6 bases from J, with 30 bases between. Germline lookup yields CDR1 LNHDA and CDR2 SQIVND (reference sequence). The CDR3 length is 19 residues. V and J are TRBV19 and TRBJ2-2, with D possibly being TRBD1 or TRBD2 (5 bases each). Input material: memory (CD45RA-) CD4+ T cells from blood. The TCR originated in a human donor in good health. CDR3: CASTAPWGSTIMGAGELFF. The CDR3 nucleotides are TGTGCCAGTACCGCGCCCTGGGGGAGCACGATTATGGGAGCCGGGGAGCTGTTTTTT.